These T cell receptor beta chains were read from a single sample in a study of beta chain features in type 1 diabetes. Clones were sequenced by immunoSEQ multiplex PCR, and TCRdb holds only the in-frame ones, with some missing. The sample has around 250,000 clones, roughly an eighth seen once; the top ten hold more than 0.02%. Sample: naive CD4+ T cells from blood. The receptors were sampled from a middle-aged woman in good health. Each CDR3 is given with its conserved first and last residue. The order of the fields is clone size, J gene, V gene, D gene, CDR3 DNA, CDR3 protein. D genes are given only for firm matches. Clone sizes are given selectively: once, few, many, or a class where the clone is expanded.

abundance: -; j_gene: TRBJ2-7; v_gene: TRBV6-5; d_gene: TRBD2; CDR3nt: TGTGCCAGCAGCCTCTCCGCGGGGGGGTACTACGAGCAGTACTTC; CDR3aa: CASSLSAGGYYEQYF
abundance: few; j_gene: TRBJ2-3; v_gene: TRBV7-9; d_gene: -; CDR3nt: TGTGCCAGCAGCTTACGGACAGTTACAGATACGCAGTATTTT; CDR3aa: CASSLRTVTDTQYF
abundance: -; j_gene: TRBJ2-2; v_gene: TRBV12-5; d_gene: -; CDR3nt: TGTGCTAGTGGTTTGGTAGAGGGTTACACCGGGGAGCTGTTTTTT; CDR3aa: CASGLVEGYTGELFF
abundance: -; j_gene: TRBJ1-6; v_gene: TRBV7-2; d_gene: TRBD1; CDR3nt: TGTGCCAGCACGACGACAGGGGTCAATTCACCCCTCCACTTT; CDR3aa: CASTTTGVNSPLHF
abundance: -; j_gene: TRBJ1-6; v_gene: TRBV27; d_gene: -; CDR3nt: TGTGCCAGCAGTTTTACCCCGACAGGCTTCGAAAGCTCCTATAATTCACCCCTCCACTTT; CDR3aa: CASSFTPTGFESSYNSPLHF
abundance: -; j_gene: TRBJ1-4; v_gene: TRBV4-3; d_gene: -; CDR3nt: TGCGCCAGCAGCTATCGTGCGGGAGGGACCAATAATGAAAAACTGTTTTTT; CDR3aa: CASSYRAGGTNNEKLFF
abundance: -; j_gene: TRBJ1-5; v_gene: TRBV5-1; d_gene: -; CDR3nt: TGCGCCAGCAGCCCGGGCGACAGGAGCAATCAGCCCCAGCATTTT; CDR3aa: CASSPGDRSNQPQHF
abundance: -; j_gene: TRBJ1-5; v_gene: TRBV6-5; d_gene: TRBD1; CDR3nt: TGTGCCAGCAGTGAACAGGGGGACAATCAGCCCCAGCATTTT; CDR3aa: CASSEQGDNQPQHF
abundance: -; j_gene: TRBJ2-1; v_gene: TRBV6-5; d_gene: TRBD1; CDR3nt: TGTGCCAGCAAAGATCGGACAGGTCTCTACAATGAGCAGTTCTTC; CDR3aa: CASKDRTGLYNEQFF
abundance: few; j_gene: TRBJ2-5; v_gene: TRBV11-2; d_gene: -; CDR3nt: TGTGCCAGCGGTCTAGACAGTGGGCCAGAGACCCAGTACTTC; CDR3aa: CASGLDSGPETQYF
abundance: -; j_gene: TRBJ2-1; v_gene: TRBV7-7; d_gene: TRBD2; CDR3nt: TGTGCTAGCAGCTCTAGCGGGGGCCCATACAATGAGCAGTTCTTC; CDR3aa: CASSSSGGPYNEQFF
abundance: few; j_gene: TRBJ1-2; v_gene: TRBV19; d_gene: -; CDR3nt: TGTGCCAGTAGGGCTGGGCAGGGCACTGGCTACACCTTC; CDR3aa: CASRAGQGTGYTF
abundance: few; j_gene: TRBJ2-1; v_gene: TRBV9; d_gene: TRBD1; CDR3nt: TGTGCCAGCAGCGTGGGACTCGCAGGGGGCTTTTACAATGAGCAGTTCTTC; CDR3aa: CASSVGLAGGFYNEQFF
abundance: few; j_gene: TRBJ2-7; v_gene: TRBV5-1; d_gene: TRBD2; CDR3nt: TGCGCCAGCAGCTTGGTCCCTAGCGGGGGGCCATACGAGCAGTACTTC; CDR3aa: CASSLVPSGGPYEQYF
abundance: -; j_gene: TRBJ1-6; v_gene: TRBV7-8; d_gene: -; CDR3nt: TGTGCCAGCAGCTTAGTGGCAGATTCACCCCTCCACTTT; CDR3aa: CASSLVADSPLHF
abundance: few; j_gene: TRBJ1-6; v_gene: TRBV18; d_gene: -; CDR3nt: TGTGCCAGCTCACCGTTAAGCGTGCCGGATTCACCCCTCCACTTT; CDR3aa: CASSPLSVPDSPLHF